Listed here are 19 T cell receptor beta chains from one sample, sequenced in a study of T cell repertoires in cytomegalovirus infection. These receptors are not linked to any known antigen. TCRdb reanalysed the reads using MiXCR and keeps one entry per CDR3 protein. Among roughly 920,000 distinct CDR3 sequences listed, around a third were seen once. Sequencing was performed on cultured CD8+ T cells from PBMCs, taken from culture after CMV antigen stimulation. The receptors originated from a human donor in good health (CMV status not recorded). Some clones in this sample may be carry-over from other donors' samples.

The rearrangement joins TRBV7-9 to TRBJ2-3; 8 bases align to TRBD1. The germline V gene has CDR1 SEHNR and CDR2 FQNEAQ (reference sequence). CDR3 size: 15 residues. Unmatched junction bases numbered 6, after V lost 3 bases and J lost 4 bases. The CDR3 loop reads CASSFRGRGADTQYF. DNA of the CDR3: TGTGCCAGCAGCTTCAGGGGGCGCGGGGCAGATACGCAGTATTTT.

This chain links TRBV7-9 with TRBJ2-2; tentatively, D is TRBD1 or TRBD2 (5 bases each). With 3 bases removed from V and 4 bases from J, the gap between germline ends came to 21 bases. From germline, CDR1 is SEHNR and CDR2 FQNEAQ (reference sequence). This CDR3 spans 18 amino acids. CDR3 nucleotides: TGTGCCAGCAGCTTGCGGCAGGGACCCTTTGGAGTCACCGGGGAGCTGTTTTTT. Amino acid sequence: CASSLRQGPFGVTGELFF.

The chain carries TRBV4-3 and TRBJ1-6, with D uncertain. CDR1 and CDR2 from the germline V gene are LGHNA and YSLEER. Trimming took off 0 bases at V and 7 bases at J, with 10 bases between the two ends. The CDR3 runs 15 residues. The CDR3 DNA sequence: TGCGCCAGCAGCCAAGATCGATACAGAAATTCACCCCTCCACTTT. Protein product: CASSQDRYRNSPLHF.

This clonotype was found a few times. This chain connects TRBV12-5 to TRBJ2-7; D might be TRBD2 (6 bases). Germline V gene data show CDR1 as LGHNT and CDR2 as FRNRAP. Trimming took off 2 bases at V and 7 bases at J, with 12 bases between the two ends. CDR3 size: 13 residues. The CDR3 loop reads CASGLQRGREQYF. CDR3 nucleotide sequence: TGTGCTAGTGGTTTGCAACGAGGGAGGGAGCAGTACTTC.

This clonotype was recorded at least ten times. The chain links TRBV7-9 to TRBJ2-1, with 16 positions matching TRBD2. V shed 3 bases, J shed 6 bases, and the junction held 2 bases outside the gene matches. In germline, CDR1 is SEHNR, CDR2 FQNEAQ (reference sequence). There are 16 residues in the CDR3. This chain's CDR3 is CASSFGTSGGGNEQFF. In DNA, the CDR3 is TGTGCCAGCAGCTTCGGGACTAGCGGGGGGGGCAATGAGCAGTTCTTC.

A few counts support this clonotype. The gene calls are TRBV12-3 or TRBV12-4 and TRBJ1-4; D possibly corresponds to TRBD1 (6 bases). V was cut by 6 bases and J by 0 bases, with 17 bases left in between. The CDR3 totals 17 residues. CDR3 region: CASSYYRGDTTNEKLFF. For the CDR3, the DNA is TGTGCCAGCAGCTACTACAGAGGGGACACAACTAATGAAAAACTGTTTTTT.

This clonotype was counted a few times. V is TRBV6-2 or TRBV6-3 and J is TRBJ2-1; possible D gene TRBD1, 6 bases. V lost 4 bases and J lost 6, with 10 bases in between. Germline CDR1 and CDR2: MNHEY and SVGEGT. CDR3 size: 13 residues. CDR3 region: CASSLNRVNEQFF. DNA for the CDR3: TGTGCCAGCAGTTTGAACAGGGTCAATGAGCAGTTCTTC.

This clonotype was recorded at least ten times. The chain couples TRBV19 to TRBJ2-1; TRBD2 is a possible D gene (6 bases). The CDR3 has 14 amino acids. Trimming cost V 1 base and J 2 bases, with 6 bases left between them. Per the germline V gene, CDR1 is LNHDA and CDR2 is SQIVND (reference sequence). The CDR3 sequence: CASSIGGAYNEQFF. As DNA, the CDR3 is TGTGCCAGTAGTATAGGGGGGGCCTACAATGAGCAGTTCTTC.

Note on this clonotype: A much larger clone differs from this one at a single base, so this may be a read error. This sequence joins TRBV7-2 and TRBJ2-1, with 14 nucleotides matching TRBD2. The CDR3 sequence is 15 residues long. Germline lookup yields CDR1 SGHTA and CDR2 FQGNSA. The ends lost 4 bases at V and 9 bases at J; junction bases unmatched: 5. The CDR3 sequence is CASSSTSGGGGEQFF. CDR3 bases: TGTGCCAGCAGCTCGACTAGCGGGGGGGGCGGTGAGCAGTTCTTC.

The V and J genes are TRBV29-1 and TRBJ1-2; maybe TRBD1 (5 bases). The V end lost 0 bases, the J end lost 3 bases, and 14 bases lay between the germline ends. Germline CDR1 reads SQVTM; CDR2 reads ANQGSEA. CDR3 length: 15 residues. The CDR3 DNA reads TGCAGCGTTGAAGACGTAGGGGCTCTGGACTATGGCTACACCTTC. Translation: CSVEDVGALDYGYTF. The full variable domain, completed using reference TRBV29-1 and TRBJ1-2, is SAVISQKPSRDICQRGTSLTIQCQVDSQVTMMFWYRQQPGQSLTLIATANQGSEATYESGFVIDKFPISRPNLTFSTLTVSNMSPEDSSIYLCSVEDVGALDYGYTFGSGTRLTVV.

A few counts support this clonotype. CDR3 bases: TGTGCCACCGCCGTTGGGGGTGGCTACACCTTC. The encoded protein is CATAVGGGYTF. The chain has TRBV27 and TRBJ1-2, with TRBD1 as a possible D gene (5 bases). Trimming took off 10 bases at V and 7 bases at J, with 13 bases between the two ends. CDR1 MNHEY and CDR2 SMNVEV come from the germline V gene (reference sequence). There are 11 residues in the CDR3.

This clonotype was detected only a few times. The CDR3 region has the DNA TGTGCCAGCAGCCTCCTGAGGGGCCCAGACACAGATACGCAGTATTTT. Its translation: CASSLLRGPDTDTQYF. The chain is built from TRBV28 and TRBJ2-3; D might be TRBD1 or TRBD2, each matching 5 bases. There are 16 residues in the CDR3. Trimming removed 6 bases from V and 2 bases from J, with 18 bases in between. Germline-derived CDR1 and CDR2 are MDHEN and SYDVKM. Complete variable domain (other parts from reference TRBV28 and TRBJ2-3): DVKVTQSSRYLVKRTGEKVFLECVQDMDHENMFWYRQDPGLGLRLIYFSYDVKMKEKGDIPEGYSVSREKKERFSLILESASTNQTSMYLCASSLLRGPDTDTQYFGPGTRLTVL.

The rearrangement joins TRBV4-2 to TRBJ2-1, with 12 bases fitting TRBD2. Trimming at V came to 4 bases and at J to 1 base, leaving 8 bases not matched to a gene. From germline, CDR1 is LGHNA and CDR2 YNFKEQ. The length of the CDR3 is 18 residues. The CDR3 DNA is TGTGCCAGCAGCCCGAGGACTAGCGGGGAAATTTCCTACAATGAGCAGTTCTTC. Its translation: CASSPRTSGEISYNEQFF.

V and J are TRBV27 and TRBJ2-7; TRBD2 matches at 7 bases. CDR3 size: 13 residues. Germline values: CDR1 MNHEY, CDR2 SMNVEV (reference sequence). V gave up 4 bases and J gave up 6 bases; unmatched junction bases: 6. The CDR3 bases are TGTGCCAGCAGTTCGACTAGCCGCCGCGAGCAGTACTTC. This encodes CASSSTSRREQYF.

The V and J genes are TRBV7-3 and TRBJ2-3; 8 positions match TRBD2. Germline V lookup: CDR1 SGHTA, CDR2 FQGTGA. With 2 bases clipped from V and 6 bases from J, the junction kept 7 bases outside the gene matches. The CDR3 consists of 15 residues. The chain's CDR3 is CASSLAGGIVDTQYF. CDR3 DNA: TGTGCCAGCAGCTTAGCGGGGGGAATTGTCGATACGCAGTATTTT.

This clonotype showed up many times. The chain recombines TRBV12-3 or TRBV12-4 with TRBJ1-2; D gene unclear. Trimming stripped 6 bases from V and 0 bases from J, with 14 bases between. The CDR3 extends over 15 amino acids. CDR3 amino acids: CASRKSGLTNYGYTF. CDR3 nucleotides: TGTGCCAGCAGAAAAAGCGGCCTGACTAACTATGGCTACACCTTC.

As to this clonotype: This could be a read error, since a much larger clone is one nucleotide away. The chain has TRBV12-3 or TRBV12-4 and TRBJ1-1; D gene unclear. CDR3 length: 12 residues. The CDR3, as DNA: TGTACCAGTTTTGGGTGGAACACTGAAGCTTTCTTT. Residues: CTSFGWNTEAFF.

This clonotype was found many times. The DNA of the CDR3 is TGTGCCAGCAGCTTAATATGGGGCGCTGGCACAGATACGCAGTATTTT. Its translation: CASSLIWGAGTDTQYF. The rearrangement joins TRBV7-2 to TRBJ2-3, with D tentatively TRBD1 (5 bases). V lost 2 bases and J lost 1, with 13 bases in between. Germline V gives CDR1 SGHTA, CDR2 FQGNSA. The CDR3 is 16 amino acids.

The sample holds a few counts of this clonotype. V is TRBV10-1 and J is TRBJ2-5; TRBD1 is a possible D gene (5 bases). The germline gives CDR1 WNHNN, CDR2 SYGVQD (reference sequence). V gave up 2 bases and J gave up 3 bases, with 13 bases separating them. CDR3 length: 15 amino acids. CDR3 protein: CASSERKTAEETQYF. The CDR3 DNA sequence: TGCGCCAGCAGTGAGAGGAAGACAGCTGAAGAGACCCAGTACTTC.